These T cell receptor beta chains were read from a single sample in a study of T cell responses to AZD1222 COVID-19 vaccine. Profiled with immunoSEQ multiplex PCR; TCRdb holds only in-frame clones, not every one. The sample holds 200,000 or so clones, about 93% seen once. Source: peripheral blood, taken on day 0 of MenACWY control vaccination. These receptors originate from an adult in good health. CDR3s include the opening cysteine and the closing phenylalanine or tryptophan. The D gene is left open where the match is weak. A clone size is listed for some rows: how often the clone was seen (once, few, many), or a class if it is expanded.

>16|TRBJ1-2|TRBV27|.|.
CASSLSGRIANYGYTF
TGTGCCAGCAGTTTATCGGGCAGGATAGCGAACTATGGCTACACCTTC
>14|TRBJ2-1|TRBV6-5|.|.
CASSQNRGYNEQFF
TGTGCCAGCAGTCAAAACAGAGGCTACAATGAGCAGTTCTTC
>19|TRBJ1-3|TRBV9|TRBD1|.
CASSAKTGGDSVERNTIYF
TGTGCCAGCAGCGCAAAGACAGGGGGCGATTCAGTTGAGCGAAACACCATATATTTT
>13|TRBJ1-1|TRBV2|.|few
CASRGTENTEAFF
TGTGCCAGCAGAGGCACAGAGAACACTGAAGCTTTCTTT
>14|TRBJ1-4|TRBV11-2|TRBD1|.
CASSPRDRTGKLFF
TGTGCCAGCAGCCCCCGGGACAGGACGGGAAAACTGTTTTTT
>15|TRBJ1-5|TRBV5-1|TRBD1|.
CASSLEGTGRQPQHF
TGCGCCAGCAGCTTGGAAGGGACAGGGCGACAGCCCCAGCATTTT
>14|TRBJ1-1|TRBV3-1/TRBV3-2|.|.
CASSQGQRNTEAFF
TGTGCCAGCAGCCAAGGGCAACGGAACACTGAAGCTTTCTTT
>14|TRBJ1-1|TRBV5-8|.|once
CASSLELLNTEAFF
TGTGCCAGCAGCTTGGAACTCCTGAACACTGAAGCTTTCTTT
>13|TRBJ1-1|TRBV6-2/TRBV6-3|.|.
CASSYSGGAEAFF
TGTGCCAGCAGTTACTCGGGAGGGGCTGAAGCTTTCTTT
>14|TRBJ2-1|TRBV19|TRBD1|.
CASSIGPQGNEQFF
TGTGCCAGTAGTATAGGACCACAGGGGAATGAGCAGTTCTTC
>14|TRBJ1-6|TRBV19|.|once
CASSLPEYNSPLHF
TGTGCCAGTAGTCTTCCAGAATATAATTCACCCCTCCACTTT
>13|TRBJ2-2|TRBV3-1/TRBV3-2|.|.
CASSPIDTGELFF
TGTGCCAGCAGCCCCATAGACACCGGGGAGCTGTTTTTT
>15|TRBJ1-1|TRBV7-3|TRBD1|.
CASSRTGGLLAEAFF
TGTGCCAGCTCCCGAACAGGGGGTTTATTGGCTGAAGCTTTCTTT
>16|TRBJ1-2|TRBV7-3|.|.
CASSPTFGADPYGYTF
TGTGCCAGCAGCCCGACATTTGGGGCAGACCCCTATGGCTACACCTTC
>16|TRBJ2-1|TRBV7-9|TRBD1|.
CASSLAGGGQGNEQFF
TGTGCCAGCAGCTTAGCCGGCGGAGGACAGGGTAATGAGCAGTTCTTC
>14|TRBJ1-4|TRBV5-6|TRBD1|.
CASSPLTGDEKLFF
TGTGCCAGCAGTCCTCTTACAGGGGATGAAAAACTGTTTTTT
>15|TRBJ2-7|TRBV25-1|.|.
CASSDERAGLHEQYF
TGTGCCAGCAGTGACGAGAGGGCAGGGCTCCACGAGCAGTACTTC
>13|TRBJ2-7|TRBV30|.|.
CAWSLGVVYEQYF
TGTGCCTGGAGTTTAGGGGTGGTCTACGAGCAGTACTTC
>14|TRBJ1-4|TRBV5-1|.|.
CASSQDSTNEKLFF
TGCGCCAGCAGCCAAGACAGTACGAATGAAAAACTGTTTTTT
>13|TRBJ1-1|TRBV10-3|.|.
CAISGNVEIEAFF
TGTGCCATCAGCGGAAATGTAGAGATAGAAGCTTTCTTT
>11|TRBJ1-2|TRBV30|.|.
CAWRRGLGYTF
TGTGCCTGGCGACGGGGACTTGGCTACACCTTC
>12|TRBJ2-2|TRBV15|.|.
CATQRDLGELFF
TGTGCCACCCAACGGGACCTCGGAGAGCTGTTTTTT
>14|TRBJ1-1|TRBV5-4|.|.
CASSLAVPNTEAFF
TGTGCCAGCAGCTTGGCTGTCCCGAACACTGAAGCTTTCTTT
>14|TRBJ1-1|TRBV18|.|.
CASSPFTGDTEAFF
TGTGCCAGCTCACCCTTTACCGGGGACACTGAAGCTTTCTTT
>17|TRBJ2-2|TRBV15|.|.
CATSRDRGSTNTGELFF
TGTGCCACCAGCAGAGATCGGGGCTCTACGAACACCGGGGAGCTGTTTTTT
>15|TRBJ1-1|TRBV11-2|.|.
CASSLSPTVNTEAFF
TGTGCCAGCAGCTTATCCCCAACAGTTAACACTGAAGCTTTCTTT
>15|TRBJ1-2|TRBV7-9|.|.
CASSLVQGRGRGYTF
TGTGCCAGCAGCTTAGTCCAGGGAAGAGGTCGCGGCTACACCTTC
>15|TRBJ1-4|TRBV5-1|TRBD1|once
CASSPRGLDNEKLFF
TGCGCCAGCAGCCCCAGGGGGCTAGATAATGAAAAACTGTTTTTT
>12|TRBJ1-6|TRBV12-3/TRBV12-4|.|.
CASSSWGSPLHF
TGTGCCAGCAGTTCCTGGGGCTCACCCCTCCACTTT
>17|TRBJ1-2|TRBV6-2/TRBV6-3|.|.
CASSYSRSYGTNYGYTF
TGTGCCAGCAGTTACTCGAGATCGTACGGAACTAACTATGGCTACACCTTC
>15|TRBJ1-3|TRBV6-5|.|.
CASSWGGSSGNTIYF
TGTGCCAGCAGTTGGGGGGGAAGCTCTGGAAACACCATATATTTT
>15|TRBJ1-2|TRBV30|TRBD1|.
CAWSVFGTVKYGYTF
TGTGCCTGGAGTGTCTTTGGGACAGTTAAGTATGGCTACACCTTC
>13|TRBJ2-1|TRBV12-3/TRBV12-4|TRBD1|.
CASQDRGYNEQFF
TGTGCCAGCCAGGACAGGGGCTACAATGAGCAGTTCTTC
>16|TRBJ2-3|TRBV5-1|.|.
CASSLEAEISTDTQYF
TGCGCCAGCAGCTTGGAAGCGGAGATTTCCACAGATACGCAGTATTTT
>19|TRBJ2-2|TRBV4-2|TRBD2|.
CASSQDSSSGGADTGELFF
TGTGCCAGCAGCCAAGATAGCTCTAGCGGGGGGGCAGACACCGGGGAGCTGTTTTTT
>12|TRBJ1-1|TRBV30|.|.
CAFHRVGTEAFF
TGTGCCTTCCACAGGGTTGGGACTGAAGCTTTCTTT
>15|TRBJ1-6|TRBV7-2|.|.
CASSPTRLVFSPLHF
TGTGCCAGCAGCCCCACCCGGCTAGTTTTTTCACCCCTCCACTTT
>15|TRBJ2-7|TRBV5-4|.|once
CASSSRTGTYYEQYF
TGTGCCAGCAGCTCCCGGACCGGGACATACTACGAGCAGTACTTC
>14|TRBJ2-4|TRBV4-3|TRBD2|once
CASSQAGTSYIQYF
TGCGCCAGCAGCCAGGCCGGGACTAGCTACATTCAGTACTTC